This TCR beta chain came from a study of T cell repertoires in cytomegalovirus infection. Study background: Well-studied HLA-B-restricted epitopes and recently identified HLA-C-restricted epitopes of CMV were both used in the study. Both CMV infection and a matching HLA type were indicated by public TCR beta signatures. Points from the study as a whole: CMV-specific TCR beta clonotypes restricted by HLA-C were the ones dominating the ex vivo response. People with CMV and the relevant HLA were identified by cumulative public TCR beta family frequency.

This clonotype showed up many times. Its target is not known. TCRdb used MiXCR to reprocess the reads, holding one entry per CDR3 protein. The sample carries around 300,000 distinct CDR3 sequences, less than 25% recorded once. This TCR was sampled from a human donor in good health (CMV status not recorded). Some clones in this sample may be carry-over from other donors' samples. Sequences were derived from cultured PBMCs, sampled from culture after CMV antigen stimulation.

Here the CDR3 reads CASSLGSRDEQFF. Here the CDR3 DNA reads TGTGCCAGCAGCTTAGGTAGTCGGGATGAGCAGTTCTTC. This sequence joins TRBV7-6 and TRBJ2-1; D gene unclear. The CDR3 is 13 amino acids. Germline V CDR1 and CDR2: SGHVS, FNYEAQ. The V and J ends lost 1 base and 8 bases respectively, with 9 bases between them.